This T cell receptor (beta chain) was sequenced for a study of T cells in Graves' hyperthyroidism and ophthalmopathy. Overall study results and limits: Most thyroid clonotypes with frequency above 0.001 were detected in blood.

The TCR beta CDR3 regions underwent amplification using RNA transcripts as the source. RT-PCR in the first round (using the HTBI primer set) targeted the TCR CDR3. From the multiplex PCR reads, TCRdb called clonotypes with MiXCR, one entry per CDR3 protein. The profile shows approximately 400,000 distinct CDR3 sequences, approximately 20% of them singletons. Graves' hyperthyroidism showing no ophthalmopathy progression within 18 months was considered stable. With a duration under 2 months, the hyperthyroidism was newly diagnosed in patients aged 18 to 65. Diagnoses rested on clinical symptoms, serum thyroxine and TRAb, thyroid ultrasound and orbital computed tomography. The table lists this clonotype with many counts. Its antigen is undetermined. Between the trimmed V and J ends, which lost 5 bases and 0 bases, there was a span of 17 bases. In germline, CDR1 is SGHAT, CDR2 FQNNGV. CDR3 length: 17 amino acids.

This sequence joins TRBV11-2 and TRBJ2-1; either TRBD1 or TRBD2 may supply D (5 bases each). The receptor comes from a woman aged 18-29 years with Graves' hyperthyroidism. The specimen was blood. The CDR3 DNA reads TGTGCCAGCAGCCCAGTTGGGGGATTTAGCTCCTACAATGAGCAGTTCTTC. Protein: CASSPVGGFSSYNEQFF.